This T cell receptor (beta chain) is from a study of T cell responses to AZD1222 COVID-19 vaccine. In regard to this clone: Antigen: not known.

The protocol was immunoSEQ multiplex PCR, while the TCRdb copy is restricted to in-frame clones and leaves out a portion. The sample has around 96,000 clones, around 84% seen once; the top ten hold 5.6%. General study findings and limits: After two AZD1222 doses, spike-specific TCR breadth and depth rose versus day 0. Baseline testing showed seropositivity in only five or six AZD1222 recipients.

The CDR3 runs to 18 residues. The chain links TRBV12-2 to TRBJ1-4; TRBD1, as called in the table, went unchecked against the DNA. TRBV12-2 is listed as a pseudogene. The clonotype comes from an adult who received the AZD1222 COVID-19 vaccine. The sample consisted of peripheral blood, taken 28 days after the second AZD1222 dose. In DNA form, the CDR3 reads TGTGCAAGTCGCTCAGACCCGTCGACAGGGGGTACTAATGAAAAACTGTTTTTT. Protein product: CASRSDPSTGGTNEKLFF.